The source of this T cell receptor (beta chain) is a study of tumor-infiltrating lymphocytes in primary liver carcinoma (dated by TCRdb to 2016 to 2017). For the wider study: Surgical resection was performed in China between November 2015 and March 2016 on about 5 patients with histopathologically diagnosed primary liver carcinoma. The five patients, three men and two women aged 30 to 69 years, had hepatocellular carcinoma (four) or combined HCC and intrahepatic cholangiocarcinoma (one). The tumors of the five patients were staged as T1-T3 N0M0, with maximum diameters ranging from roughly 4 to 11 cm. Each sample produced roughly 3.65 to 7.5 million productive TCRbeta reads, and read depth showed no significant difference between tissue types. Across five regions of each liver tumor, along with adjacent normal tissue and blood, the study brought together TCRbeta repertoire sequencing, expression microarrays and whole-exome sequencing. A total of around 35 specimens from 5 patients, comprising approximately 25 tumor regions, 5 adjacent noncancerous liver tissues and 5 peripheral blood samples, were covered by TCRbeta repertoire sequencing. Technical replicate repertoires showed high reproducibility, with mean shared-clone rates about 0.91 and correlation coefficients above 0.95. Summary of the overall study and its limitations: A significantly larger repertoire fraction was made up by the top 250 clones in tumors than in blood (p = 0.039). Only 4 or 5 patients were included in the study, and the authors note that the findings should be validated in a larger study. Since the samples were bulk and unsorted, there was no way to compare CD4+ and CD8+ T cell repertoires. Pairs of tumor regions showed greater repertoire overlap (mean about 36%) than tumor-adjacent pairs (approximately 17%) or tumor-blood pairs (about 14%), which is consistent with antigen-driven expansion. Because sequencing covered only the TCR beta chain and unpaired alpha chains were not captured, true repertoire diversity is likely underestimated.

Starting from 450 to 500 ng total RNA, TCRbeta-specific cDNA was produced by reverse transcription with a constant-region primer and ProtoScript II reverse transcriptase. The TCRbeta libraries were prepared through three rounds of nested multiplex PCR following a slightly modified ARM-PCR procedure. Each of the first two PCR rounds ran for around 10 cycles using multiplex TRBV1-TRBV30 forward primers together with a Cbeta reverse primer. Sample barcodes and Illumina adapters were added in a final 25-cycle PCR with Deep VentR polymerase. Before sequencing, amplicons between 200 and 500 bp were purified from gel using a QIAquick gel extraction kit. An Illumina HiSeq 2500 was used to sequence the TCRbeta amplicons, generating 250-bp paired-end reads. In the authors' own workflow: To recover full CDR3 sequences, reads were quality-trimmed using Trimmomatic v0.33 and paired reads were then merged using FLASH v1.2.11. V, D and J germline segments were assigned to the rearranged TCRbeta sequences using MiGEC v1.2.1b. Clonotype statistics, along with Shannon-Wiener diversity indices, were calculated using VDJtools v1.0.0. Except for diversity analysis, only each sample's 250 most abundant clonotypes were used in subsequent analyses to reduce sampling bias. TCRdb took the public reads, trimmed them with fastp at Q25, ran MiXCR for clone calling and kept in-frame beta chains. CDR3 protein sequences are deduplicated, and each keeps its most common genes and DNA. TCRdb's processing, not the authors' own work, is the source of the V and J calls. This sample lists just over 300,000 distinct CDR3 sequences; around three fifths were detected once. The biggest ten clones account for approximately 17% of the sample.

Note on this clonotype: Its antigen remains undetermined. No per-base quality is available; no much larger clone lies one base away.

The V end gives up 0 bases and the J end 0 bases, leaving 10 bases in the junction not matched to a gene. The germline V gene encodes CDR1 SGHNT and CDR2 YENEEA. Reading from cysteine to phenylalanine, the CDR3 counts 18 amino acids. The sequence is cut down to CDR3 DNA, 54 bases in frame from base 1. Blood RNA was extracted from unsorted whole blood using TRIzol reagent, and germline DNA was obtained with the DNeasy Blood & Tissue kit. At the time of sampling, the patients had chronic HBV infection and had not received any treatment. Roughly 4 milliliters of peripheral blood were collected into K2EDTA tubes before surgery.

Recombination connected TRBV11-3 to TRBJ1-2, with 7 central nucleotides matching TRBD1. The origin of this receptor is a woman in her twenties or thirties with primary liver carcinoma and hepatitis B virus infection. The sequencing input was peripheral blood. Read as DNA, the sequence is TGTGCCAGCAGCTTAGAGCCAGGGGGAAACCCCTCTAACTATGGCTACACCTTC. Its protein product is CASSLEPGGNPSNYGYTF.